Below, 14 T cell receptor beta chains from the same sample are listed, as sequenced in a study of blood T cell repertoires in COVID-19. The repertoire was sequenced with immunoSEQ multiplex PCR; TCRdb's copy has only in-frame clones and lacks some. The data hold under 300,000 clones, with around 83% observed a single time. Material: peripheral blood. The receptors here all came from a man aged 18 to 29 with active or convalescent COVID-19.

This rearrangement joins TRBV19 to TRBJ2-6; D possibly corresponds to TRBD2 (5 bases). Germline CDR1 is LNHDA and CDR2 is SQIVND (reference sequence). Trimming left V 11 bases short and J 2 bases short, with 10 bases between. The CDR3 sequence is 13 residues long. CDR3 DNA sequence: TGTGCCGCAGCGGAAACTGGGGCCAACGTCCTGACTTTC. Protein sequence: CAAAETGANVLTF.

Remarks on this clone: A much larger clone is a single base away; this may be a read error. The chain recombines TRBV27 with TRBJ2-7; D is ambiguous. The CDR3 is made up of 11 amino acids. The germline V and J ends were trimmed by 6 bases and 0 bases, with 3 bases remaining between them. Germline V gene data show CDR1 as MNHEY and CDR2 as SMNVEV (reference sequence). CDR3 DNA: TGTGCCAGCAGCCTCTCCTACGAGCAGTACTTC. It specifies CASSLSYEQYF.

The rearrangement joins TRBV5-4 to TRBJ1-1, with a weak D call TRBD1 (6 bases). V dropped 0 bases and J dropped 2 bases, with 17 bases sitting between them. Germline loops: CDR1 SGHNT, CDR2 YYREEE (reference sequence). This CDR3 has 17 residues. This CDR3 reads CASSLDGGGNLNTEAFF. Written as DNA, the CDR3 is TGTGCCAGCAGCTTGGACGGGGGGGGCAATCTCAACACTGAAGCTTTCTTT.

This chain joins TRBV18 and TRBJ2-5; D may be TRBD1 (5 bases). The V gene's germline CDR1 is KGHSH and CDR2 LQKENI. Trimming pared 1 base from V and 3 bases from J, leaving 15 bases between. This CDR3 region has 16 residues. The CDR3 DNA is TGTGCCAGCTCACCACGATTCTCAGGGATGGAAGAGACCCAGTACTTC. It is translated as CASSPRFSGMEETQYF.

The rearrangement uses TRBV3-1 (or the pseudogene TRBV3-2) and TRBJ2-5; D unclear. Trimming took 4 bases from V and 5 from J, leaving 14 bases between them. CDR1 is LGHDT and CDR2 is YNNKEL in the germline V gene (reference sequence). CDR3 length: 14 amino acids. This chain's CDR3 is CASSLRLWPETQYF. For the CDR3, the DNA is TGTGCCAGCAGCCTCAGACTTTGGCCCGAGACCCAGTACTTC.

The rearrangement joins TRBV6-5 to TRBJ2-7, with unresolved D. This CDR3 comprises 14 residues. Trimming took off 6 bases at V and 2 bases at J, with 14 bases between the two ends. The germline V gene encodes CDR1 MNHEY and CDR2 SVGAGI. The CDR3 nucleotides are TGTGCCAGCAGAACCCGCTTTGGAGCCTACGAGCAGTACTTC. Translated: CASRTRFGAYEQYF.

The V and J genes are TRBV7-2 and TRBJ1-5; D not resolved. The ends were cut back, 3 bases at V and 5 bases at J, with 8 bases in the middle. Germline V gene sequence: CDR1 SGHTA, CDR2 FQGNSA. The CDR3 loop spans 13 amino acids. CDR3: CASSFVGDQPQHF. CDR3 nucleotides: TGTGCCAGCAGCTTCGTCGGGGATCAGCCCCAGCATTTT. The full variable domain, completed using reference TRBV7-2 and TRBJ1-5, is GAGVSQSPSNKVTEKGKDVELRCDPISGHTALYWYRQSLGQGLEFLIYFQGNSAPDKSGLPSDRFSAERTGGSVSTLTIQRTQQEDSAVYLCASSFVGDQPQHFGDGTRLSIL.

The rearrangement links TRBV5-1 to TRBJ2-3; TRBD2 might be the D (5 bases). The V end lost 9 bases, the J end lost 2 bases, and 25 bases lay between the germline ends. The CDR3 contains 17 residues. Germline V gives CDR1 SGHRS, CDR2 YFSETQ. CDR3 nucleotide sequence: TGCGCCACCAGTGGCTCTGCCGTGGGCGGGTCCACAGATACGCAGTATTTT. Residues: CATSGSAVGGSTDTQYF.

The J gene is TRBJ2-7, the V gene TRBV24-1; the D gene is possibly TRBD1 (6 bases). CDR3 length: 13 amino acids. From germline, CDR1 is KGHDR and CDR2 SFDVKD. With 6 bases removed from V and 5 bases from J, the gap between germline ends came to 13 bases. This CDR3 reads CATSHREWDEQYF. The CDR3 DNA follows: TGTGCCACCAGTCACAGGGAATGGGACGAGCAGTACTTC.

This chain uses TRBV14 with TRBJ1-3; tentatively, D is TRBD1 (5 bases). V was pared by 3 bases and J by 5 bases, with 11 bases between. Per germline, CDR1 SGHDN and CDR2 FVKESK. The CDR3 extends over 14 amino acids. For the CDR3, the DNA is TGTGCCAGCAGCCAGCAGGGTGGGAGAAACACCATATATTTT. Its translation is CASSQQGGRNTIYF.

The rearrangement joins TRBV5-1 to TRBJ2-2; no firm D call. The germline V gene has CDR1 SGHRS and CDR2 YFSETQ. This CDR3 contains 13 residues. V was pared by 0 bases and J by 9 bases, with 9 bases between. The chain's CDR3 is CASSLGSLRELFF. CDR3 in DNA: TGCGCCAGCAGCTTGGGCAGTCTCAGGGAGCTGTTTTTT.

J is TRBJ2-3 and V is TRBV4-1, with 7 bases lining up with TRBD1. The CDR3 spans 14 residues. Trimming cost V 3 bases and J 0 bases; bases outside gene matches: 0. The germline CDR1 and CDR2 sequences are MGHRA and YSYEKL. The CDR3 is CASSQTGSTDTQYF. The CDR3, as DNA: TGCGCCAGCAGCCAGACAGGGAGCACAGATACGCAGTATTTT.

The chain uses TRBV19 and TRBJ2-1; the match to TRBD2 covers 9 bases. Germline V gene sequence: CDR1 LNHDA, CDR2 SQIVND (reference sequence). The junction had 7 bases not matched to a gene; V was cut back by 4 bases and J by 6 bases. CDR3 length: 15 amino acids. CDR3 DNA sequence: TGTGCCAGTAGTACGACTAGCGGTCTATTCAATGAGCAGTTCTTC. It yields the protein CASSTTSGLFNEQFF.

The chain joins TRBV6-5 to TRBJ2-3; D gene uncertain. V lost 2 bases to trimming and J lost 0 bases, with 6 bases between them. CDR1 and CDR2 (germline): MNHEY, SVGAGI. The CDR3 is 14 amino acids. As DNA, the CDR3 is TGTGCCAGCAGTTACGACTTTAGCACAGATACGCAGTATTTT. Residues: CASSYDFSTDTQYF.